Sequencing of this T cell receptor (beta chain) was carried out in a study of cytomegalovirus exposure and HLA in healthy donors. The PCR ran on 60 Vbeta and 13 Jbeta primers. Some clones are missing from TCRdb's copy, which holds only in-frame ones; the method was immunoSEQ multiplex PCR. Of 250,000 to 350,000 clones detected, under 90% appear once; the ten largest clones hold roughly 0.31%. About this clone: The junction differs from germline at one of its ends, possibly a read error.

The germline V gene has CDR1 SQVTM and CDR2 ANQGSEA. The CDR3 runs 12 residues. V is TRBV29-1 and J is TRBJ2-3; D perhaps matches TRBD2 (6 bases). This TCR was recovered from a girl aged 2 to 10 in good health and CMV-seronegative. The material sequenced was PBMCs. CDR3 loop: CSVEDRRGPRCF. CDR3 in DNA: TGCAGCGTTGAAGATCGGCGGGGCCCCAGGTGTTTT.